The 31 T cell receptor beta chains reported below all come from one sample, sequenced in a study of blood T cell repertoires in COVID-19. Sequencing was performed with immunoSEQ multiplex PCR; in TCRdb, only in-frame clones are kept and a portion is missing. This sample yields about 60,000 clones, of which roughly 88% are seen a single time; roughly 3.9% belongs to the top ten. The sample consisted of peripheral blood. The receptors were sampled from a man aged 50 to 60 with active COVID-19.

The chain couples TRBV29-1 to TRBJ2-3; tentatively, D is TRBD1 (5 bases). CDR1 is SQVTM, CDR2 ANQGSEA, per germline. Trimming pared 2 bases from V and 1 base from J, leaving 13 bases between. The CDR3 runs to 15 residues. CDR3 sequence: CSVESGLLGTDTQYF. For the CDR3, the DNA is TGCAGCGTTGAATCAGGGTTGTTAGGCACAGATACGCAGTATTTT.

This rearrangement joins TRBV5-1 to TRBJ2-1; 7 nucleotides match TRBD1. CDR1 and CDR2 (germline): SGHRS, YFSETQ. This CDR3 is 12 amino acids long. The V and J ends lost 5 bases and 12 bases, in that order; junction bases with no gene match: 8. CDR3: CASRTEGAGQFF. CDR3 sequence (DNA): TGCGCCAGCAGAACTGAGGGGGCTGGGCAGTTCTTC.

This clone was recorded only once. The chain recombines TRBV6-5 with TRBJ2-7, with 7 bases that match TRBD2. CDR3 length equals 15 residues. Germline V CDR1 and CDR2: MNHEY, SVGAGI. V lost 6 bases, J lost 3 bases, and 11 bases stayed unmatched. CDR3 DNA sequence: TGTGCCAGCAGACTTCGGACCGGGGGGTTCTACGAGCAGTACTTC. Translation: CASRLRTGGFYEQYF.

The V call is TRBV14, the J call TRBJ2-7; a weak D match, TRBD1 (5 bases). Looked up from germline, CDR1 is SGHDN and CDR2 is FVKESK. V lost 4 bases and J lost 4, with 8 bases in between. CDR3 length: 12 residues. The CDR3 sequence: CASSPGMYEQYF. DNA for the CDR3: TGTGCCAGCAGCCCAGGGATGTACGAGCAGTACTTC.

CDR3 protein: CASSLLRQGSEKLFF. The DNA for the CDR3 is TGTGCCAGCAGTCTCCTTAGGCAGGGAAGTGAAAAACTGTTTTTT. V usage is TRBV6-1 and J usage is TRBJ1-4, with a weak D call TRBD1 (5 bases). The CDR3 covers 15 residues. The V gene lost 5 bases and the J gene lost 7 bases, with 17 bases spanning the gap. Germline values: CDR1 MNHNS, CDR2 SASEGT.

This clone was observed a single time. The chain uses TRBV10-1 and TRBJ2-2; 11 positions agree with TRBD2. The length of the CDR3 is 15 residues. The trim removed 10 bases at V and 7 bases at J, leaving 11 bases unmatched. CDR1 is WNHNN, CDR2 SYGVQD, per germline (reference sequence). CDR3 in DNA: TGCGCCACCTCCTTAGCGGGGGGGCCTTTCGGGGAGCTGTTTTTT. This sequence encodes CATSLAGGPFGELFF.

The chain carries TRBV2 and TRBJ1-5, with TRBD1 matching 7 bases. V trimming: 8 bases; J trimming: 4 bases; junction bases outside the gene matches: 8. The CDR3 has 14 amino acids. CDR1 is SNHLY, CDR2 FYNNEI, per germline. The CDR3 bases are TGTGCCAGCCGGGGACAGATTACGAATCAGCCCCAGCATTTT. Its translation: CASRGQITNQPQHF.

The V gene is TRBV7-2, the J gene TRBJ2-7, with 13 bases lining up with TRBD2. This CDR3 region has 14 residues. The V and J ends lost 5 bases and 5 bases, in that order; junction bases with no gene match: 3. Per germline, CDR1 SGHTA and CDR2 FQGNSA. CDR3 in amino acids: CASSAGLAGNEQYF. Written as DNA, the CDR3 is TGTGCCAGCAGCGCGGGACTAGCGGGGAACGAGCAGTACTTC.

This chain joins TRBV5-1 and TRBJ1-4; possible D gene TRBD1, 5 bases. V was trimmed by 7 bases and J by 3 bases, leaving 10 bases between them. CDR1 is SGHRS and CDR2 is YFSETQ in the germline V gene. The CDR3 covers 13 residues. The CDR3 nucleotides read TGCGCCAGCGCGAAGGGGCCTAATGAAAAACTGTTTTTT. Protein: CASAKGPNEKLFF.

The genes are TRBV6-5 and TRBJ2-5; D may be TRBD1 (5 bases). Looked up from germline, CDR1 is MNHEY and CDR2 is SVGAGI. V was trimmed by 8 bases and J by 5 bases, leaving 15 bases between them. The CDR3 is made up of 13 amino acids. CDR3 nucleotides: TGTGCCAGCGAGTTAGCTTCAGGGGAGACCCAGTACTTC. This gives the protein CASELASGETQYF.

The chain recombines TRBV9 with TRBJ1-3; 7 nucleotides match TRBD1. With V trimmed by 2 bases and J by 0 bases, 2 bases remained unmatched. Per the germline V gene, CDR1 is SGDLS and CDR2 is YYNGEE. The CDR3 runs 15 residues. The CDR3 DNA reads TGTGCCAGCAGCGTGGGACAGCTCTCTGGAAACACCATATATTTT. As protein: CASSVGQLSGNTIYF. The full variable domain, in which reference TRBV9 and TRBJ1-3 provide the parts outside the CDR3, is DSGVTQTPKHLITATGQRVTLRCSPRSGDLSVYWYQQSLDQGLQFLIQYYNGEERAKGNILERFSAQQFPDLHSELNLSSLELGDSALYFCASSVGQLSGNTIYFGEGSWLTVV.

This clone has just a few counts. This CDR3 reads CASSHISSGNTIYF. The DNA for the CDR3 is TGTGCCAGCAGCCATATCAGCTCTGGAAACACCATATATTTT. The V and J genes are TRBV11-2 and TRBJ1-3; D is ambiguous. The germline CDR1 and CDR2 sequences are SGHAT and FQNNGV. This CDR3 contains 14 residues. Trimming cost V 5 bases and J 0 bases, with 8 bases left between them. Supplemented by reference TRBV11-2 and TRBJ1-3, the full variable domain reads EAGVAQSPRYKIIEKRQSVAFWCNPISGHATLYWYQQILGQGPKLLIQFQNNGVVDDSQLPKDRFSAERLKGVDSTLKIQPAKLEDSAVYLCASSHISSGNTIYFGEGSWLTVV.

This rearrangement joins TRBV19 to TRBJ1-2, with D perhaps TRBD1 (6 bases). Trimming shortened V by 10 bases and J by 7 bases, and 25 bases separated the two germline ends. Germline V gene sequence: CDR1 LNHDA, CDR2 SQIVND (reference sequence). The CDR3 spans 15 residues. CDR3: CATVPETGLPAGYTF. CDR3 nucleotide sequence: TGTGCCACCGTCCCGGAGACAGGACTCCCGGCTGGCTACACCTTC.

This clone was picked up a small number of times. The chain recombines TRBV9 with TRBJ1-5, with a weak D call TRBD1 (5 bases). The CDR3 is 14 amino acids. V lost 2 bases and J 5 bases, leaving 11 bases between the germline ends. Looked up from germline, CDR1 is SGDLS and CDR2 is YYNGEE. The CDR3 reads CASSVGVGDQPQHF. Here the CDR3 DNA reads TGTGCCAGCAGCGTTGGGGTAGGGGATCAGCCCCAGCATTTT.

The gene calls are TRBV18 and TRBJ2-5; maybe TRBD2 (5 bases). V lost 2 bases and J lost 5, with 12 bases in between. The length of the CDR3 is 14 residues. The V gene's germline CDR1 is KGHSH and CDR2 LQKENI. CDR3 nucleotides: TGTGCCAGCTCACCAGGGAGAGGTTCGGAGACCCAGTACTTC. Its translation: CASSPGRGSETQYF.

This rearrangement joins TRBV6-5 to TRBJ2-2; 9 positions match TRBD1. This CDR3 is built from 14 residues. The junction had 6 bases not matched to a gene; V was cut back by 8 bases and J by 5 bases. Germline loops: CDR1 MNHEY, CDR2 SVGAGI. Written as DNA, the CDR3 is TGTGCCAGCCATGGACAGGGGACAACCGGGGAGCTGTTTTTT. Translating it yields CASHGQGTTGELFF.

This chain's CDR3 is CASSKEAGQETQYF. CDR3 in DNA: TGCGCCAGCAGCAAGGAGGCAGGCCAAGAGACCCAGTACTTC. The rearrangement uses TRBV5-1 and TRBJ2-5; weak D call: TRBD2 (5 bases). The V gene lost 4 bases and the J gene lost 1 base, with 11 bases spanning the gap. CDR3 length equals 14 residues. Germline V gives CDR1 SGHRS, CDR2 YFSETQ.

The CDR3 nucleotides are TGTGCCAGCAGCTTAGGTTCAGCGGGGGGGCATGAGACCCAGTACTTC. The encoded protein is CASSLGSAGGHETQYF. The chain carries TRBV7-6 and TRBJ2-5; 10 bases are a match to TRBD2. Germline V lookup: CDR1 SGHVS, CDR2 FNYEAQ. This CDR3 spans 16 amino acids. V dropped 1 base and J dropped 5; count of bases not matched to a gene: 7.

The genes are TRBV4-2 and TRBJ1-1; 8 bases match TRBD1. Germline CDR1 reads LGHNA; CDR2 reads YNFKEQ. Losses at the gene ends were 3 bases for V and 4 bases for J; bases not matched to a gene: 10. CDR3 length: 16 residues. The DNA for the CDR3 is TGTGCCAGCAGCCAGGTTTATATAACAGGGGGCACTGAAGCTTTCTTT. This encodes CASSQVYITGGTEAFF.

This clone was seen a single time. The J gene is TRBJ2-2, the V gene TRBV2; D is perhaps TRBD2 (7 bases). Per germline, CDR1 SNHLY and CDR2 FYNNEI. CDR3 length equals 14 residues. Trimming stripped 3 bases from V and 4 bases from J, with 9 bases between. As DNA, the CDR3 is TGTGCCAGCAGTGAGGGGGGGCGCACCGGGGAGCTGTTTTTT. It yields the protein CASSEGGRTGELFF.

The genes are TRBV4-3 and TRBJ2-3; 11 nucleotides align to TRBD2. Germline V gives CDR1 LGHNA, CDR2 YSLEER. The CDR3 has 17 residues. The V gene end was trimmed by 0 bases and the J gene end by 6 bases; junction bases not matched to a gene: 8. The CDR3 bases are TGCGCCAGCAGCCAAGATTTGCTAGCGGGGGGCCGGGATACGCAGTATTTT. It yields the protein CASSQDLLAGGRDTQYF.

This sequence joins TRBV5-6 and TRBJ1-4, with a possible D match to TRBD1 (6 bases). Germline V gives CDR1 SGHDT, CDR2 YYEEEE. With 0 bases removed from V and 3 bases from J, the gap between germline ends came to 6 bases. The CDR3 sequence is 14 residues long. The CDR3 DNA reads as TGTGCCAGCAGCTTGGCAGGGGCTAATGAAAAACTGTTTTTT. This codes for CASSLAGANEKLFF. The whole variable domain, filled in from reference TRBV5-6 and TRBJ1-4, reads DAGVTQSPTHLIKTRGQQVTLRCSPKSGHDTVSWYQQALGQGPQFIFQYYEEEERQRGNFPDRFSGHQFPNYSSELNVNALLLGDSALYLCASSLAGANEKLFFGSGTQLSVL.

The chain uses TRBV6-5 and TRBJ2-5; 10 nucleotides align to TRBD1. V gave up 4 bases and J gave up 5 bases; unmatched junction bases: 7. CDR3 length equals 15 residues. Germline CDR1 and CDR2: MNHEY and SVGAGI. The CDR3 nucleotides are TGTGCCAGCAGTTCCGGGACAGGGGTTCGGGAGACCCAGTACTTC. It encodes CASSSGTGVRETQYF.

The rearrangement joins TRBV30 to TRBJ1-1; D remains ambiguous. Germline V gene lookup returns CDR1 GTSNPN and CDR2 SVGIG (reference sequence). The CDR3 runs to 12 residues. Trimming removed 2 bases from V and 5 bases from J, with 9 bases in between. The CDR3 loop reads CAWSTSVTEAFF. In DNA form, the CDR3 reads TGTGCCTGGAGTACTTCCGTGACTGAAGCTTTCTTT.

This rearrangement joins TRBV5-6 to TRBJ1-1; D not certain. V lost 3 bases to trimming and J lost 3 bases, with 12 bases between them. Looked up from germline, CDR1 is SGHDT and CDR2 is YYEEEE. The length of the CDR3 is 14 residues. CDR3 DNA: TGTGCCAGCAGCTCTAACCCCGAGTACACTGAAGCTTTCTTT. Translating gives CASSSNPEYTEAFF.

J is TRBJ2-3 and V is TRBV6-5; 13 nucleotides align to TRBD2. The V segment lost 5 bases and the J segment 3 bases; nucleotides outside the gene matches: 2. The CDR3 spans 15 residues. CDR1 is MNHEY, CDR2 SVGAGI, per germline. CDR3 bases: TGTGCCAGCAGTCCGGGACTAGCGGGGACAGATACGCAGTATTTT. Its protein product is CASSPGLAGTDTQYF.

The chain carries TRBV6-5 and TRBJ2-7, with 12 bases fitting TRBD1. From germline, CDR1 is MNHEY and CDR2 SVGAGI. The ends lost 4 bases at V and 2 bases at J; junction bases unmatched: 3. The CDR3 sequence is 15 residues long. Written as DNA, the CDR3 is TGTGCCAGCAGTTCGGGACAGGGGGCGGCCTACGAGCAGTACTTC. It yields the protein CASSSGQGAAYEQYF.

This clone was observed once. CDR3 sequence reads: CASSPRAGLAQPQHF. DNA of the CDR3: TGTGCCAGCAGTCCCCGCGCAGGGTTAGCTCAGCCCCAGCATTTT. V and J are TRBV6-5 and TRBJ1-5; possible D gene TRBD1, 5 bases. The V and J ends lost 5 bases and 6 bases respectively, with 17 bases between them. This CDR3 is built from 15 residues. Germline assignment: CDR1 MNHEY and CDR2 SVGAGI.

In nucleotides, the CDR3 is TGTGCCAGTAGTCCCCGGCGGGGGGCGAGCACAGATACGCAGTATTTT. This encodes CASSPRRGASTDTQYF. The genes are TRBV19 and TRBJ2-3, with 8 positions matching TRBD2. The ends lost 5 bases at V and 0 bases at J; junction bases unmatched: 7. This CDR3 spans 16 amino acids. Germline lookup yields CDR1 LNHDA and CDR2 SQIVND (reference sequence).

The J gene is TRBJ2-3, the V gene TRBV4-2; 8 bases match TRBD2. Germline trimming cut 3 bases from V and 8 bases from J; bases unmatched to any gene: 7. The V gene's germline CDR1 is LGHNA and CDR2 YNFKEQ. This CDR3 comprises 14 residues. The CDR3 DNA follows: TGTGCCAGCAGCCAGTTCCGGGGGGGCGCTACGCAGTATTTT. Protein product: CASSQFRGGATQYF.

This clone has just one count. The gene calls are TRBV18 and TRBJ1-2; tentative D call: TRBD1 (5 bases). Germline loops: CDR1 KGHSH, CDR2 LQKENI. This CDR3 region has 14 residues. The V and J ends lost 3 bases and 8 bases respectively, with 16 bases between them. CDR3 region: CASSPGLGLQGYTF. The DNA for the CDR3 is TGTGCCAGCTCACCCGGGCTGGGACTACAAGGCTACACCTTC. The full variable domain, with the rest looked up from reference TRBV18 and TRBJ1-2, is NAGVMQNPRHLVRRRGQEARLRCSPMKGHSHVYWYRQLPEEGLKFMVYLQKENIIDESGMPKERFSAEFPKEGPSILRIQQVVRGDSAAYFCASSPGLGLQGYTFGSGTRLTVV.